This T cell receptor beta chain was obtained from a study of breast tumors, draining lymph nodes, adjacent tissues. Note on this clonotype: What it binds is unknown.

J gave up 0 bases and V 5 bases, and 6 bases lay outside the gene matches. The CDR3 has 16 residues. The germline V gene encodes CDR1 MDHEN and CDR2 SYDVKM. One entry per CDR3 protein results from TCRdb running MiXCR on the multiplex PCR reads. The table has about 230,000 distinct CDR3 sequences, approximately 31% seen once. Axillary draining lymph nodes of breast cancer patients supplied the node samples. Study observations and caveats: Data fit most tumor T cells coming from lymph node, expanding in tumor. Tumor repertoires ranked between lymph nodes and nontumor tissue in diversity, with V and J gene preferences. Luminal-like breast cancer showed significantly higher tumor–nontumor repertoire similarity than basal-like.

Material for sequencing was axillary lymph node tissue. The clonotype comes from a female donor with breast cancer. Some clones in this sample may be carry-over from other donors' samples. The chain recombines TRBV28 with TRBJ2-2, with 7 bases lining up with TRBD2. CDR3 DNA sequence: TGTGCCAGCAGTCTTACTAGCGTCTCGAACACCGGGGAGCTGTTTTTT. Amino acid sequence: CASSLTSVSNTGELFF. Filled out from reference TRBV28 and TRBJ2-2, the complete variable domain reads DVKVTQSSRYLVKRTGEKVFLECVQDMDHENMFWYRQDPGLGLRLIYFSYDVKMKEKGDIPEGYSVSREKKERFSLILESASTNQTSMYLCASSLTSVSNTGELFFGEGSRLTVL.